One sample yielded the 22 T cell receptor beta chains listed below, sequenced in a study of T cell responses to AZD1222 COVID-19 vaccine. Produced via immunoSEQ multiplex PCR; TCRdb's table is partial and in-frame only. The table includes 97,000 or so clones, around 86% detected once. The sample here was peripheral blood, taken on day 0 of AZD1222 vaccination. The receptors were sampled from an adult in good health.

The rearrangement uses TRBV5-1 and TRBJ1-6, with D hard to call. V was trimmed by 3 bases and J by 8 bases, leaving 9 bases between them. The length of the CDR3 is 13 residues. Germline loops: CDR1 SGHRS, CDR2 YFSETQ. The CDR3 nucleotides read TGCGCCAGCAGCTCGGGTCGGGATTCACCCCTCCACTTT. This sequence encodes CASSSGRDSPLHF.

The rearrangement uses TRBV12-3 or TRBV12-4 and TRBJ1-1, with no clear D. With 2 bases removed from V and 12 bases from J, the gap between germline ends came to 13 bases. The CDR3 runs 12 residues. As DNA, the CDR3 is TGTGCCAGCAGTTTACTCGAGGGTGTTCCTTTCTTT. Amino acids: CASSLLEGVPFF.

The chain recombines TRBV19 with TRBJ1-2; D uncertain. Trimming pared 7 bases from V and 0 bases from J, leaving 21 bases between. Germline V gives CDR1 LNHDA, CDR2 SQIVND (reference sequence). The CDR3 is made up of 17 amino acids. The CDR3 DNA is TGTGCCAGTACCAAGGGAGTCTGGGGTAGGGCTAACTATGGCTACACCTTC. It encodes CASTKGVWGRANYGYTF.

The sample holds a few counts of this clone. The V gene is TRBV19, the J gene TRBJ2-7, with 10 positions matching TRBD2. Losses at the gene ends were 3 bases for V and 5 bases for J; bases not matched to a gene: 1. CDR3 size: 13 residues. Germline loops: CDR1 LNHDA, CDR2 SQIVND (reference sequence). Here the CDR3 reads CASSILAGDEQYF. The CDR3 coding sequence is TGTGCCAGTAGTATTCTAGCGGGAGACGAGCAGTACTTC.

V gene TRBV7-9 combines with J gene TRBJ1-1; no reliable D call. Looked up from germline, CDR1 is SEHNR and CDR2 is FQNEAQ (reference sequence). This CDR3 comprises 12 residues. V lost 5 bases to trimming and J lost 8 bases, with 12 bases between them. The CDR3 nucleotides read TGTGCCAGCAGCCCCGGGCCTCGGGAAGCTTTCTTT. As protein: CASSPGPREAFF.

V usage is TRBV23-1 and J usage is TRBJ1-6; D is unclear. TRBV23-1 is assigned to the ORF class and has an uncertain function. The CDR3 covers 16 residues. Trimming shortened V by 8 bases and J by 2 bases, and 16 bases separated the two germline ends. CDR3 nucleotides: TGCGCCAGCCGCCCTGGAGGGAGGCCCTATAATTCACCCCTCCACTTT. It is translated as CASRPGGRPYNSPLHF.

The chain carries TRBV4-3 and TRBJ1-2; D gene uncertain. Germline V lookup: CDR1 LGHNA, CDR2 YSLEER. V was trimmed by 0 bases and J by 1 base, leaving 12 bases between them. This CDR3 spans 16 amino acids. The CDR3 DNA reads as TGCGCCAGCAGCCAAGATCGGTCTGTCGGTAACTATGGCTACACCTTC. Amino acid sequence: CASSQDRSVGNYGYTF.

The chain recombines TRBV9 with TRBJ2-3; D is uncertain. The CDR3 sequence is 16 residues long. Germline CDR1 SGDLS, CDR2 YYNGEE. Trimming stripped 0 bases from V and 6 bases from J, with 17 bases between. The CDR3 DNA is TGTGCCAGCAGCGTAGGCCCGGTGGGTATTCGGGATACGCAGTATTTT. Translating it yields CASSVGPVGIRDTQYF.

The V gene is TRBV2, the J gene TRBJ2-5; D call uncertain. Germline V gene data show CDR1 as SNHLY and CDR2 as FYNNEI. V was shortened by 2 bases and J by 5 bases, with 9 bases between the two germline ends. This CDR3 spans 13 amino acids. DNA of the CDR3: TGTGCCAGCAGTGAATGGGGTCGGGAGACCCAGTACTTC. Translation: CASSEWGRETQYF.

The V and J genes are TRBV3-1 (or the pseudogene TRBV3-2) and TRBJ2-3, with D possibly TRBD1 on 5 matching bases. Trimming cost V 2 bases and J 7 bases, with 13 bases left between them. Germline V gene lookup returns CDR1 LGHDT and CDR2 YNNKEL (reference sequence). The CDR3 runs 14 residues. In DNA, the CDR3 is TGTGCCAGCAGCCAAAGGGGCGACTTTTATACGCAGTATTTT. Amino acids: CASSQRGDFYTQYF.

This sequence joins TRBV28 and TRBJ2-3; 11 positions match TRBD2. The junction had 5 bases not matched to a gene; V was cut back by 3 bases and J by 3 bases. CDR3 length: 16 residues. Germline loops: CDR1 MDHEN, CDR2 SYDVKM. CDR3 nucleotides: TGTGCCAGCAGTTTTTGGGCTAGCGGGGGGACAGATACGCAGTATTTT. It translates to CASSFWASGGTDTQYF.

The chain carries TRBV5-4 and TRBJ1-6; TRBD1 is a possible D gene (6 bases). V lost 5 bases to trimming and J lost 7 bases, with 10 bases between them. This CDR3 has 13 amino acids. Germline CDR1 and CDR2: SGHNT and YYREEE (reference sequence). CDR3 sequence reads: CASSPDRNSPLHF. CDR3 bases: TGTGCCAGCAGTCCTGACAGGAATTCACCCCTCCACTTT.

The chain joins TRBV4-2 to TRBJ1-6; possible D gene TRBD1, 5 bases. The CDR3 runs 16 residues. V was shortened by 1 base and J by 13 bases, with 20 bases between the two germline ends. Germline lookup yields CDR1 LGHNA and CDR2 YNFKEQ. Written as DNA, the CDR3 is TGTGCCAGCAGCCAAGCGTCACAGGCAAGCGTATTTCCCCTCCACTTT. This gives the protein CASSQASQASVFPLHF.

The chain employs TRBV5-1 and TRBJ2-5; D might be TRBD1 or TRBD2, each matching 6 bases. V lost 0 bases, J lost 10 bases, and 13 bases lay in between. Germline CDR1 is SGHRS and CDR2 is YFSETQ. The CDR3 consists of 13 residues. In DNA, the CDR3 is TGCGCCAGCAGCTTGGGGTACAGGGAGGACCAGTACTTC. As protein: CASSLGYREDQYF. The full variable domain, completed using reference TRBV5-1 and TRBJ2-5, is KAGVTQTPRYLIKTRGQQVTLSCSPISGHRSVSWYQQTPGQGLQFLFEYFSETQRNKGNFPGRFSGRQFSNSRSEMNVSTLELGDSALYLCASSLGYREDQYFGPGTRLLVL.

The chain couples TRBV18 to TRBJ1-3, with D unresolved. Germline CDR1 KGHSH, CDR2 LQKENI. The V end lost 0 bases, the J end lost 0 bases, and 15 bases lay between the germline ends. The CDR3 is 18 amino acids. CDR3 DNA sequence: TGTGCCAGCTCACCACCCAGCGGCCCGAGGAACTCTGGAAACACCATATATTTT. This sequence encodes CASSPPSGPRNSGNTIYF.

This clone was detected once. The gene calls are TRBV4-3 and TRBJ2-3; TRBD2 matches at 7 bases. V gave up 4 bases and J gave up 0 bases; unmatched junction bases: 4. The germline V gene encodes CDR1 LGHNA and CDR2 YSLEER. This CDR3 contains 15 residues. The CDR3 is CASSPGGFSTDTQYF. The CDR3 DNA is TGCGCCAGCAGCCCCGGGGGGTTTAGCACAGATACGCAGTATTTT.

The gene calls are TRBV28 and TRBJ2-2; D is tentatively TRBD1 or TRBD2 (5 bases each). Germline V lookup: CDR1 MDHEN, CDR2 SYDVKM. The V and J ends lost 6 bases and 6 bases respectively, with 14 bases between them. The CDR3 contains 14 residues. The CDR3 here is CASRVGTVAGELFF. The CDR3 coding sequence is TGTGCCAGCAGGGTAGGGACCGTCGCCGGGGAGCTGTTTTTT.

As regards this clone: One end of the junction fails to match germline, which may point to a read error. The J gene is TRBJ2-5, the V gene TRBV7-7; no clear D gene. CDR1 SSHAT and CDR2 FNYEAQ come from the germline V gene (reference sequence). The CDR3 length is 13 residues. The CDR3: CASSLSLLEDQYF. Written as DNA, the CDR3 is TGTGCTAGCAGCTTATCGCTGCTTGAGGACCAGTACTTC.

As DNA, the CDR3 is TGTGCCAGCAGCTTAGACGACCCCCAGCGGGAGGGGGTCAATGAGCAGTTCTTC. Its translation is CASSLDDPQREGVNEQFF. The rearrangement links TRBV11-3 to TRBJ2-1; the match to TRBD2 covers 10 bases. CDR3 length equals 18 residues. Germline lookup yields CDR1 SGHNT and CDR2 YENEEA. Unmatched junction bases numbered 11, after V lost 0 bases and J lost 6 bases.

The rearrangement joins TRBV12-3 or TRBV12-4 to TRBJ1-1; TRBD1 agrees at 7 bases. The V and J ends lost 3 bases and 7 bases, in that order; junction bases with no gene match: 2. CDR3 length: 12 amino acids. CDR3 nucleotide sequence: TGTGCCAGCAGTTTCGGACAGGTTGAAGCTTTCTTT. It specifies CASSFGQVEAFF.

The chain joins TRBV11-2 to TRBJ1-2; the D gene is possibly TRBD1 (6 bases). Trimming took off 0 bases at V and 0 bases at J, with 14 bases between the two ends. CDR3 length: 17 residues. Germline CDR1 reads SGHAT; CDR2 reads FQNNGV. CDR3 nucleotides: TGTGCCAGCAGCTTAGATTGGACAGAAAAAGCTAACTATGGCTACACCTTC. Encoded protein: CASSLDWTEKANYGYTF.

CDR3 sequence reads: CASSSDRGVNQPQHF. CDR3 coding DNA: TGTGCCAGCAGCTCGGACAGGGGTGTCAATCAGCCCCAGCATTTT. The chain is built from TRBV7-9 and TRBJ1-5; TRBD1 aligns across 9 bases. The germline V gene encodes CDR1 SEHNR and CDR2 FQNEAQ (reference sequence). The CDR3 has 15 residues. Trimming cost V 4 bases and J 3 bases; bases outside gene matches: 4.